Each of the 24 T cell receptor beta chains below was sequenced from the same sample in a study of T cell responses to AZD1222 COVID-19 vaccine. Repertoires were generated with immunoSEQ multiplex PCR, while TCRdb's copy carries only in-frame clones and drops some. The top ten hold approximately 5% of the sample, which has some 150,000 clones, 90% to 95% seen once. The sequencing used peripheral blood, collected on day 0 of AZD1222 vaccination. Receptors were obtained from an adult in good health.

The rearrangement links TRBV5-6 to TRBJ2-5; TRBD2 is a possible D gene (5 bases). Germline V lookup: CDR1 SGHDT, CDR2 YYEEEE. The CDR3 is 12 residues long. The V gene lost 2 bases and the J gene lost 6 bases, with 8 bases spanning the gap. The CDR3 coding sequence is TGTGCCAGCAGCTTTTCGGGAAAGACCCAGTACTTC. Encoded protein: CASSFSGKTQYF.

The chain employs TRBV15 and TRBJ1-3; D not resolved. CDR3 length equals 13 residues. The V gene lost 4 bases and the J gene lost 3 bases, with 7 bases spanning the gap. The germline CDR1 and CDR2 sequences are LNHNV and YYDKDF (reference sequence). As DNA, the CDR3 is TGTGCCACCAGCAACATAGATGGAAACACCATATATTTT. Translating gives CATSNIDGNTIYF.

This clone has just a few counts. The rearrangement links TRBV9 to TRBJ2-1, with TRBD2 identical over 8 bases. CDR3 length: 15 residues. The trim removed 5 bases at V and 8 bases at J, leaving 12 bases unmatched. CDR1 and CDR2 from the germline V gene are SGDLS and YYNGEE. CDR3 region: CASSHTGTRGDEQFF. In DNA, the CDR3 is TGTGCCAGCAGTCATACCGGGACTAGAGGGGATGAGCAGTTCTTC.

Here the CDR3 DNA reads TGTGCCAGCAGGGGACAGGGAGGGGACATTCAGTACTTC. It encodes CASRGQGGDIQYF. V and J are TRBV5-6 and TRBJ2-4; TRBD1 matches 9 bases. Germline V gives CDR1 SGHDT, CDR2 YYEEEE. The CDR3 length is 13 residues. Losses at the gene ends were 5 bases for V and 8 bases for J; bases not matched to a gene: 5.

V gene TRBV18 combines with J gene TRBJ2-3; no definite D call. Germline loops: CDR1 KGHSH, CDR2 LQKENI. The CDR3 totals 12 residues. V was trimmed by 4 bases and J by 0 bases, leaving 2 bases between them. The chain's CDR3 is CASSLSTDTQYF. The DNA for the CDR3 is TGTGCCAGCTCACTCAGCACAGATACGCAGTATTTT. Variable domain in full (rest from reference TRBV18 and TRBJ2-3): NAGVMQNPRHLVRRRGQEARLRCSPMKGHSHVYWYRQLPEEGLKFMVYLQKENIIDESGMPKERFSAEFPKEGPSILRIQQVVRGDSAAYFCASSLSTDTQYFGPGTRLTVL.

This clone is a singleton in its sample. V gene TRBV7-8 combines with J gene TRBJ2-7, with 7 bases that match TRBD1. J gave up 3 bases and V 5 bases, and 4 bases lay outside the gene matches. CDR3 length: 13 residues. Germline V lookup: CDR1 SGHVS, CDR2 FQNEAQ. The CDR3 protein is CASSPGQLYEQYF. The CDR3 nucleotides read TGTGCCAGCAGCCCGGGACAGCTCTACGAGCAGTACTTC. Complete variable domain (other parts from reference TRBV7-8 and TRBJ2-7): GAGVSQSPRYKVAKRGQDVALRCDPISGHVSLFWYQQALGQGPEFLTYFQNEAQLDKSGLPSDRFFAERPEGSVSTLKIQRTQQEDSAVYLCASSPGQLYEQYFGPGTRLTVT.

V gene TRBV24-1 combines with J gene TRBJ2-7; 9 nucleotides agree with TRBD1. V trimming: 3 bases; J trimming: 3 bases; junction bases outside the gene matches: 5. The germline gives CDR1 KGHDR, CDR2 SFDVKD. The CDR3 length is 15 residues. The DNA of the CDR3 is TGTGCCACCAGTGATGCCGGGACAGGGTTCTACGAGCAGTACTTC. Translation gives CATSDAGTGFYEQYF.

With regard to this clone: Germline is not matched at one junction end, which may reflect a read error. The chain has TRBV18 and TRBJ2-7, with D possibly called TRBD1 or TRBD2 (5 bases each). CDR1 and CDR2 from the germline V gene are KGHSH and LQKENI. This CDR3 contains 15 residues. CDR3 loop: CASSPRGSPANEQYF. In DNA, the CDR3 is TGTGCCAGCTCCCCACGGGGCTCCCCGGCTAACGAGCAGTACTTC.

This clone was found a few times. The chain combines TRBV19 with TRBJ1-1; 9 bases are shared with TRBD1. This CDR3 has 13 amino acids. V lost 5 bases to trimming and J lost 11 bases; unmatched junction nucleotides: 9. Germline CDR1 LNHDA, CDR2 SQIVND (reference sequence). CDR3 sequence reads: CASSLGQGGVAFF. The CDR3 DNA is TGTGCCAGTAGTCTGGGACAGGGAGGAGTGGCTTTCTTT.

The V and J genes are TRBV21-1 and TRBJ1-1; the table's D call, TRBD1, has no DNA check behind it. TRBV21-1 constitutes a pseudogene. This CDR3 has 17 amino acids. The CDR3 sequence is CASSKLPRAQGNTEAFF. CDR3 nucleotide sequence: TGTGCCAGCAGCAAACTTCCCAGAGCACAGGGGAACACTGAAGCTTTCTTT.

The CDR3 region has the DNA TGTGCCAGCAGTTACGCCCGGTCTAGCACAGATACGCAGTATTTT. Protein sequence: CASSYARSSTDTQYF. This chain uses TRBV6-5 with TRBJ2-3; D call uncertain. Trimming stripped 2 bases from V and 0 bases from J, with 9 bases between. Germline V gives CDR1 MNHEY, CDR2 SVGAGI. This CDR3 contains 15 residues.

The V gene is TRBV3-1 (or the pseudogene TRBV3-2), the J gene TRBJ1-1; weak D call: TRBD1 (5 bases). The CDR3 runs to 15 residues. The V and J ends lost 0 bases and 0 bases respectively, with 8 bases between them. CDR1 is LGHDT and CDR2 is YNNKEL in the germline V gene (reference sequence). This CDR3 reads CASSQDGGVNTEAFF. The CDR3 DNA is TGTGCCAGCAGCCAAGACGGGGGGGTGAACACTGAAGCTTTCTTT.

This clone was seen only a few times. This chain links TRBV10-2 with TRBJ2-1, with 10 bases that match TRBD1. The V segment lost 6 bases and the J segment 5 bases; nucleotides outside the gene matches: 4. CDR3 length equals 14 residues. Germline-derived CDR1 and CDR2 are WSHSY and SAAADI. CDR3 in amino acids: CASRKGQGNNEQFF. The CDR3 DNA follows: TGCGCCAGCAGAAAGGGACAGGGGAACAATGAGCAGTTCTTC.

As DNA, the CDR3 is TGTGCCAGCAGCTTCACCCACGGCATGAACACTGAAGCTTTCTTT. As protein: CASSFTHGMNTEAFF. V gene TRBV7-8 combines with J gene TRBJ1-1; D gene unclear. CDR1 SGHVS and CDR2 FQNEAQ come from the germline V gene. The length of the CDR3 is 15 residues. V lost 3 bases, J lost 0 bases, and 11 bases lay in between.

The chain combines TRBV5-1 with TRBJ2-2, with no clear D. The V end lost 2 bases, the J end lost 3 bases, and 8 bases lay between the germline ends. CDR3 length: 14 amino acids. Germline CDR1 and CDR2: SGHRS and YFSETQ. The CDR3, as DNA: TGCGCCAGCAGCTTTCAGCCAGACACCGGGGAGCTGTTTTTT. It encodes CASSFQPDTGELFF.

CDR3 sequence (DNA): TGTGCCAGCAGTTTTCAGGGCGGGGCTGAAGCGATGGGAAAACTGTTTTTT. Translating it yields CASSFQGGAEAMGKLFF. The chain links TRBV28 to TRBJ1-4, with TRBD1 as a possible D gene (5 bases). There are 17 residues in the CDR3. Germline CDR1 is MDHEN and CDR2 is SYDVKM. V lost 3 bases, J lost 10 bases, and 24 bases lay in between.

In the case of this clone: Relative to the germline gene, one junction end is altered; a read error may explain this. The V and J genes are TRBV12-3 or TRBV12-4 and TRBJ1-6; a possible D gene is TRBD1 (6 bases). CDR3 size: 12 residues. In DNA, the CDR3 is TGTGCCAGCAGTTTCTCCCGGGGGCCCTCGCGCTTT. The encoded protein is CASSFSRGPSRF.

This chain joins TRBV29-1 and TRBJ2-1, with 7 bases identical to TRBD2. The CDR3 runs 14 residues. V lost 3 bases and J lost 7; bases outside the gene matches: 9. Germline assignment: CDR1 SQVTM and CDR2 ANQGSEA. This CDR3 is CSVDWSGETNEQFF. CDR3 nucleotide sequence: TGCAGCGTTGACTGGAGCGGGGAAACGAATGAGCAGTTCTTC.

V is TRBV13 and J is TRBJ2-2, with 8 nucleotides matching TRBD1. CDR1 and CDR2 (germline): PRHDT, FYEKMQ (reference sequence). Germline trimming cut 5 bases from V and 3 bases from J; bases unmatched to any gene: 5. The CDR3 totals 15 residues. For the CDR3, the DNA is TGTGCCAGCAGCCCCGTGACAGGGGACACCGGGGAGCTGTTTTTT. It yields the protein CASSPVTGDTGELFF.

The chain links TRBV6-5 to TRBJ2-2; D gene ambiguous. V lost 5 bases, J lost 4 bases, and 8 bases lay in between. Germline loops: CDR1 MNHEY, CDR2 SVGAGI. The CDR3 runs to 13 residues. CDR3 bases: TGTGCCAGCAGTCACCCGGGCACCGGGGAGCTGTTTTTT. Translation gives CASSHPGTGELFF.

The CDR3 protein is CASRGPGQGIYEQYF. CDR3 in DNA: TGTGCCAGCAGGGGACCGGGACAGGGGATTTACGAGCAGTACTTC. The V gene is TRBV27, the J gene TRBJ2-7, with 10 nucleotides matching TRBD1. Looked up from germline, CDR1 is MNHEY and CDR2 is SMNVEV (reference sequence). The CDR3 has 15 amino acids. V dropped 6 bases and J dropped 4; count of bases not matched to a gene: 9.

This clone was observed a few times. This CDR3 reads CASSQYSGRGTDTQYF. The CDR3 bases are TGTGCCAGCAGCCAGTATAGCGGGAGGGGGACAGATACGCAGTATTTT. V gene TRBV3-1 (or the pseudogene TRBV3-2) combines with J gene TRBJ2-3; TRBD2 matches 11 bases. The CDR3 extends over 16 amino acids. The germline gives CDR1 LGHDT, CDR2 YNNKEL (reference sequence). J was trimmed by 3 bases and V by 3 bases; bases with no gene match: 5.

V is TRBV19 and J is TRBJ2-3; TRBD1 might be the D (6 bases). The germline CDR1 and CDR2 sequences are LNHDA and SQIVND (reference sequence). V was clipped by 4 bases and J by 3 bases, with 8 bases between them. The CDR3 is 13 residues long. CDR3 loop: CASSSGQTDTQYF. CDR3 coding DNA: TGTGCCAGTAGTAGCGGACAGACAGATACGCAGTATTTT.

This clone was counted once. This chain links TRBV6-2 or TRBV6-3 with TRBJ2-5; the D gene could be TRBD1 or TRBD2 (6 bases each). CDR1 is MNHEY and CDR2 is SVGEGT in the germline V gene. This CDR3 has 13 amino acids. Trimming left V 5 bases short and J 7 bases short, with 14 bases between. The DNA of the CDR3 is TGTGCCAGCAGTCAAGGGGGGATGGGGACCCAGTACTTC. The encoded protein is CASSQGGMGTQYF.